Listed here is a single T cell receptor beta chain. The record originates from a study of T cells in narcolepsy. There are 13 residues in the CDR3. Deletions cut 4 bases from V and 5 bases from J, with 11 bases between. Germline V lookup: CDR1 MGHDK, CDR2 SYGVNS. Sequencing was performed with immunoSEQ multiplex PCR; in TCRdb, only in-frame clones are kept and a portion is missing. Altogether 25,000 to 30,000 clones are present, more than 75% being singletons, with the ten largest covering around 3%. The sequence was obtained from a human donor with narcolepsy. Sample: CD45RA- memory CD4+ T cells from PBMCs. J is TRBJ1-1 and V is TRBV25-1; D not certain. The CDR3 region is CASSASHRTEAFF. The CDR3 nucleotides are TGTGCCAGCAGTGCGTCCCATCGAACTGAAGCTTTCTTT.